A single TCR beta chain is shown here with its context. Antigen: not known. This entry comes from a study of cytomegalovirus exposure and HLA in healthy donors. Study observations and caveats: Reports indicate that TCR beta sequences accurately predicted the HLA-A and HLA-B alleles of most subjects. Later analysis placed DRB1 highest and HLA-C lowest in TCR association rates, which differed by HLA locus.

Primers: 60 Vbeta forward and 13 Jbeta reverse. The table came from immunoSEQ multiplex PCR; TCRdb's copy has only in-frame clones and leaves some out. The data show under 140,000 clones, with 80% to 85% seen just once and around 3.2% held by the top ten. Germline trimming cut 4 bases from V and 2 bases from J; bases unmatched to any gene: 5. Germline V gene data show CDR1 as SGHTA and CDR2 as FQGNSA. The CDR3 extends over 16 amino acids. The receptor was isolated from a woman aged 60 to 75 in good health and CMV-seropositive. What was sequenced was PBMCs. J is TRBJ2-3 and V is TRBV7-2; 11 nucleotides agree with TRBD2. The CDR3 DNA sequence: TGTGCCAGCAGCTCTAGACTAGCGGGAATCACAGATACGCAGTATTTT. Amino acids: CASSSRLAGITDTQYF.